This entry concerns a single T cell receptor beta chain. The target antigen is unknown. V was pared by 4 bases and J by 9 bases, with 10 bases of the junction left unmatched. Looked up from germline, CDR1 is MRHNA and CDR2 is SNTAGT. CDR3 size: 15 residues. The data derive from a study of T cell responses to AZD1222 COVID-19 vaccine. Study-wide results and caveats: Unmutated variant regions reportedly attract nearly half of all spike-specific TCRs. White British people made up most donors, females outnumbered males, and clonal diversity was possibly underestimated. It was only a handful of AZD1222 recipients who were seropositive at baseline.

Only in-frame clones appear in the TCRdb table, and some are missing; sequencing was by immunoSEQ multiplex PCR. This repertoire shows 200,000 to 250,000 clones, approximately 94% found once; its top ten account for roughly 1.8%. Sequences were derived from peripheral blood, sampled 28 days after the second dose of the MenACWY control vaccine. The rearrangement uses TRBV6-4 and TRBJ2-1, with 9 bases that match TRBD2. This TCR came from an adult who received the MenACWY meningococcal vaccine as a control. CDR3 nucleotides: TGTGCCAGCAGTGCGGCTAGCGGGGCGGGGAGTGAGCAGTTCTTC. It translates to CASSAASGAGSEQFF.